This T cell receptor beta chain emerged from a study of cytomegalovirus exposure and HLA in healthy donors. Study-wide points: Most observed TCR sequences were rare, whereas some public TCRs were detected in many donors. Researchers catalogued roughly 150 TCR beta chains as cytomegalovirus-associated.

In the PCR, 60 Vbeta and 13 Jbeta primers were used. Some clones are missing from TCRdb's copy, which holds only in-frame ones; the method was immunoSEQ multiplex PCR. The table records approximately 170,000 clones, 81% of them present only once. Germline V CDR1 and CDR2: SGHRS, YFSETQ. V lost 5 bases to trimming and J lost 2 bases, with 17 bases between them. This CDR3 has 16 amino acids. Notes on this clone: Its antigen is not known.

The sequence was collected from a man in his fifties in good health and CMV-seropositive. This rearrangement joins TRBV5-1 to TRBJ1-3; possibly TRBD1 for D (5 bases). Sample: PBMCs. CDR3 region: CASSMGGPAAGNTIYF. In DNA form, the CDR3 reads TGCGCCAGCAGTATGGGGGGACCGGCGGCTGGAAACACCATATATTTT.